A selection of T cell receptor beta chains follows, all from one sample in a study of T-cell memory formation after mild COVID-19. TCRdb fed the 5' RACE reads into MiXCR, producing one record per CDR3 protein. The table records 300,000 to 400,000 distinct CDR3 sequences, under 30% of them present only once. Specimen: PBMCs or a T cell subset sorted from them (not recorded which). These receptor sequences come from an adult woman who had mild COVID-19 (a few samples of this study predate the infection). Cell type and time point are not known. Both conserved end residues are part of each CDR3. The D gene is left open where the match is weak. Some rows have no size entry. The others give once, few or many, or a class for an expanded clone.

- | TRBJ2-1 | TRBV4-1 | - | TGCGCCAGCAGCCAAGTGGTGGGCCCCAGCTCCTACAATGAGCAGTTCTTC | CASSQVVGPSSYNEQFF
once | TRBJ1-2 | TRBV19 | TRBD1 | TGTGCCAGTACCCGGACAGGGGACATTAACTATGGCTACACCTTC | CASTRTGDINYGYTF
few | TRBJ2-2 | TRBV7-6 | TRBD2 | TGTGCCAGCAGCACCGGACTAGCGGGAGAGGTCGCCGGGGAGCTGTTTTTT | CASSTGLAGEVAGELFF
once | TRBJ2-2 | TRBV7-9 | - | TGTGCCAGCAGTTATCGCCCCGGGGAGCTGTTTTTT | CASSYRPGELFF
- | TRBJ1-5 | TRBV15 | - | TGTGCCACCAGCAGACCATACGAGCCCCAGCATTTT | CATSRPYEPQHF
few | TRBJ2-1 | TRBV12-3/TRBV12-4 | - | TGTGCCAGCAGTTTAGAGCCCTTGGGACAAAGATCCTACAATGAGCAGTTCTTC | CASSLEPLGQRSYNEQFF
few | TRBJ2-7 | TRBV10-3 | TRBD1 | TGTGCCATCAGTACAAGGACAGGCGGCGAGCAGTACTTC | CAISTRTGGEQYF
- | TRBJ2-3 | TRBV20-1 | - | TGCAGTGCTTCCCCCGGGACCTCGACCACAGATACGCAGTATTTT | CSASPGTSTTDTQYF
- | TRBJ2-5 | TRBV5-1 | - | TGCGCCAGCAGCTCGGCGACTAACAGGTTAAAAGAGACCCAGTACTTC | CASSSATNRLKETQYF
few | TRBJ2-2 | TRBV3-2 | - | TGTGCCAGCAGCCAGGAACCGGGACTAGCGAACACCGGGGAGCTGTTTTTT | CASSQEPGLANTGELFF
- | TRBJ2-7 | TRBV20-1 | TRBD1 | TGCAGTGCCCCCCGGACAGGGCAGAGGTCCTACGAGCAGTACTTC | CSAPRTGQRSYEQYF